This entry describes one T cell receptor beta chain. Its target is unknown. Germline values: CDR1 LGHNT, CDR2 FRNRAP. V dropped 3 bases and J dropped 8 bases, with 16 bases sitting between them. The CDR3 is made up of 14 amino acids. TCRdb re-called the reads with MiXCR, one entry per CDR3 protein. The data show roughly 180,000 distinct CDR3 sequences, with less than 25% seen just once and under 30% held by the top ten. This sample is drawn from a study of T cell repertoires in cytomegalovirus infection. Study-wide context: HLA-B-restricted CMV epitopes that are well studied were used alongside recently identified HLA-C-restricted ones. Matching HLA type, along with CMV infection, was indicated by public TCR beta signatures.

Study observations and caveats: Totalled public TCR beta family frequency picked out people who carried CMV plus the relevant HLA. In two of eight donors, the top clonotype was HLA-C-restricted CMV-specific.

This sequence originates from a human donor in good health (CMV status not recorded). Some clones in this sample may be carry-over from other donors' samples. The chain has TRBV12-5 and TRBJ1-2; D is perhaps TRBD1 (6 bases). This specimen was CD8+ T cells from cultured PBMCs, taken from culture after CMV antigen stimulation. The CDR3: CASGFSDSPRGYTF. CDR3 DNA sequence: TGTGCTAGTGGTTTTTCGGACAGCCCGAGGGGCTACACCTTC.